The rows below give T cell receptor beta chains drawn from one sample of a study of beta chain features in type 1 diabetes. TCRdb's table, derived via immunoSEQ multiplex PCR, lists solely in-frame clones and lacks some. The repertoire holds about 53,000 clones, with 55% to 70% as singletons. Sequenced sample: stem cell memory CD4+ T cells from blood. The source of these receptors is a woman in her twenties or thirties with type 1 diabetes. Each CDR3 is given with its conserved first and last residue. Each record gives: J gene, V gene, clone size, D gene, CDR3 DNA, CDR3 protein. The D gene is left open where the match is weak. Clone size appears in some rows only: once, few, many, or a class for an expanded clone.

>TRBJ2-1|TRBV7-3|NA|NA
TGTGCCAGCAGCTTAATTGGGGTTACAGGCAATGAGCAGTTCTTC
CASSLIGVTGNEQFF
>TRBJ2-7|TRBV7-2|few|TRBD1
TGTGCCAGCAGCCGCCCGGGACAGCCCTACGAGCAGTACTTC
CASSRPGQPYEQYF
>TRBJ2-7|TRBV18|few|NA
TGTGCCAGCTCGCGCGTACAGGGCCCCTACGAGCAGTACTTC
CASSRVQGPYEQYF
>TRBJ1-2|TRBV19|NA|NA
TGTGCCAGTAGCCTCGGGACAATTCTTGGCTACACCTTC
CASSLGTILGYTF
>TRBJ1-4|TRBV30|NA|NA
TGTGCCTGGAGTGCCTATTCCGCCGAAAAACTGTTTTTT
CAWSAYSAEKLFF
>TRBJ2-1|TRBV4-1|NA|TRBD2
TGCGCCAGCAGCCAGGGACTAGCGGGGGACAATGAGCAGTTCTTC
CASSQGLAGDNEQFF
>TRBJ2-7|TRBV5-4|few|TRBD1
TGTGCCAGCAGCCGAGCTCCGGGACAGGGGACCTACGAGCAGTACTTC
CASSRAPGQGTYEQYF
>TRBJ1-1|TRBV7-9|NA|NA
TGTGCCAGCAGCATGACACTTGAAGCTTTCTTT
CASSMTLEAFF
>TRBJ2-7|TRBV7-8|NA|NA
TGTGCCAGCAGCCCGAACAGGGACGTCTCCTACGAGCAGTACTTC
CASSPNRDVSYEQYF
>TRBJ1-5|TRBV19|NA|NA
TGTGCCAGTACGAGGGGAGGGGACAATCAGCCCCAGCATTTT
CASTRGGDNQPQHF
>TRBJ2-5|TRBV7-9|once|TRBD2
TGTGCCAGCAGCCGGAGAGGTTCCCTAGCGGGGGAGACCCAGTACTTC
CASSRRGSLAGETQYF